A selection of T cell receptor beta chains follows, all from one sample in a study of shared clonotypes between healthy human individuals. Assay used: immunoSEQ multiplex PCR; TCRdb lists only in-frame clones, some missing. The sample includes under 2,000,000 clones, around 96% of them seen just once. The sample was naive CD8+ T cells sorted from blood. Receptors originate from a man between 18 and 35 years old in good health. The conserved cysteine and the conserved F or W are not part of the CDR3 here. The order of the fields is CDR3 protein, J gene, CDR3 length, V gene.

CDR3aa: ASRVQGQGLETQY
j_gene: TRBJ2-5
len: 13
v_gene: TRBV2

CDR3aa: ASSFGTGGLQY
j_gene: TRBJ2-4
len: 11
v_gene: TRBV5-6

CDR3aa: ASTKQGGHNEQF
j_gene: TRBJ2-1
len: 12
v_gene: TRBV9

CDR3aa: ASRGGTSGMGTYEQY
j_gene: TRBJ2-7
len: 15
v_gene: TRBV27

CDR3aa: ASSYTGGGLGYT
j_gene: TRBJ1-2
len: 12
v_gene: TRBV5-4

CDR3aa: SVDVRDSYEQY
j_gene: TRBJ2-7
len: 11
v_gene: TRBV29-1

CDR3aa: AWSPMATGELF
j_gene: TRBJ2-2
len: 11
v_gene: TRBV30

CDR3aa: ASRSKPGEPNTEAF
j_gene: TRBJ1-1
len: 14
v_gene: TRBV5-6

CDR3aa: ASSPNGYEQY
j_gene: TRBJ2-7
len: 10
v_gene: TRBV7-9

CDR3aa: SVEERGHEQY
j_gene: TRBJ2-7
len: 10
v_gene: TRBV29-1

CDR3aa: ASRARSGTGIYNEQF
j_gene: TRBJ2-1
len: 15
v_gene: TRBV10-2

CDR3aa: ASTSGETQY
j_gene: TRBJ2-5
len: 9
v_gene: TRBV28

CDR3aa: ASSPTGLAGYEQY
j_gene: TRBJ2-7
len: 13
v_gene: TRBV27

CDR3aa: ASSFDGYNEQF
j_gene: TRBJ2-1
len: 11
v_gene: TRBV6-5

CDR3aa: ASSKWEGTSTDTQY
j_gene: TRBJ2-3
len: 14
v_gene: TRBV4-1

CDR3aa: ASSSGGGELF
j_gene: TRBJ2-2
len: 10
v_gene: TRBV10-1

CDR3aa: ASSVGGAGNTIY
j_gene: TRBJ1-3
len: 12
v_gene: TRBV9

CDR3aa: ASTQERARYNEQF
j_gene: TRBJ2-1
len: 13
v_gene: TRBV9

CDR3aa: AWERTGALNEQF
j_gene: TRBJ2-1
len: 12
v_gene: TRBV30

CDR3aa: ASSWETGGFTNTGELF
j_gene: TRBJ2-2
len: 16
v_gene: TRBV7-8

CDR3aa: ASSLGSGGYEQY
j_gene: TRBJ2-7
len: 12
v_gene: TRBV5-1

CDR3aa: ASSLDGTGGRYSNQPQH
j_gene: TRBJ1-5
len: 17
v_gene: TRBV11-3

CDR3aa: ASMWGDENTEAF
j_gene: TRBJ1-1
len: 12
v_gene: TRBV2

CDR3aa: ASSLYSGGSQETQY
j_gene: TRBJ2-5
len: 14
v_gene: TRBV11-2

CDR3aa: ASSPNGGELF
j_gene: TRBJ2-2
len: 10
v_gene: TRBV9

CDR3aa: ASSMSPGGPHEQF
j_gene: TRBJ2-1
len: 13
v_gene: TRBV19

CDR3aa: SVERGGYEQY
j_gene: TRBJ2-7
len: 10
v_gene: TRBV29-1

CDR3aa: ASSLVRDRGQQETQY
j_gene: TRBJ2-5
len: 15
v_gene: TRBV7-6

CDR3aa: ASSSLTVLANYGYT
j_gene: TRBJ1-2
len: 14
v_gene: TRBV6-6

CDR3aa: ASCFAGGTDTQY
j_gene: TRBJ2-3
len: 12
v_gene: TRBV6-5

CDR3aa: SVEDSVSYEQY
j_gene: TRBJ2-7
len: 11
v_gene: TRBV29-1

CDR3aa: ASSEEPEPVRGKLF
j_gene: TRBJ1-4
len: 14
v_gene: TRBV6-1

CDR3aa: ASSEDSLLEQF
j_gene: TRBJ2-1
len: 11
v_gene: TRBV10-1

CDR3aa: ASSSDRGPYEQY
j_gene: TRBJ2-7
len: 12
v_gene: TRBV5-4

CDR3aa: ASSEARLDGARGEAF
j_gene: TRBJ1-1
len: 15
v_gene: TRBV6-1

CDR3aa: ASSLTGEGEQY
j_gene: TRBJ2-7
len: 11
v_gene: TRBV7-6

CDR3aa: ASSSWTGDNSPLH
j_gene: TRBJ1-6
len: 13
v_gene: TRBV27

CDR3aa: ASSKDRAGPGELF
j_gene: TRBJ2-2
len: 13
v_gene: TRBV21-1

CDR3aa: ASSQLDRARSTGELF
j_gene: TRBJ2-2
len: 15
v_gene: TRBV4-1

CDR3aa: ASSYYTGFREQY
j_gene: TRBJ2-7
len: 12
v_gene: TRBV6-5

CDR3aa: ASLTVLYGYT
j_gene: TRBJ1-2
len: 10
v_gene: TRBV2